This T cell receptor beta chain appears in the sequencing data of a study of response to subunit inactivated influenza vaccine. TCRdb fed the RT-PCR reads into MiXCR, producing one record per CDR3 protein. The data contain roughly 670,000 distinct CDR3 sequences, 12% to 15% of them singletons. This clonotype has only a few counts. Its antigen is not known. Study findings and constraints: Few additional T cells are recruited per seasonal influenza vaccination, authors suggested.

Germline V gene sequence: CDR1 LGHNA, CDR2 YSLEER. V shed 1 base, J shed 4 bases, and the junction held 4 bases outside the gene matches. The CDR3 length is 17 residues. The clonotype was recovered from a man aged 50 or older who received an inactivated influenza vaccine. The chain recombines TRBV4-3 with TRBJ2-1; TRBD2 matches 13 bases. The sample here was PBMCs from blood, taken 14 days before vaccination. CDR3 amino acids: CASSQGAGLAGYNEQFF. Here the CDR3 DNA reads TGCGCCAGCAGCCAAGGGGCGGGACTAGCGGGGTACAATGAGCAGTTCTTC.